The clone carrying this T cell receptor beta chain was detected a few times. PCR amplification relied on 60 Vbeta primers (plus 13 Jbeta primers). Only in-frame clones appear in the TCRdb table, and some are missing; sequencing was by immunoSEQ multiplex PCR. This table has 90,000 to 150,000 clones, roughly 82% appearing once. These data belong to a study of cytomegalovirus exposure and HLA in healthy donors. The CDR3 is 14 amino acids. Per the germline V gene, CDR1 is SEHNR and CDR2 is FQNEAQ (reference sequence). V gave up 2 bases and J gave up 5 bases, with 9 bases separating them. The sequence was obtained from a woman in her thirties or forties in good health and CMV-seropositive. This sequence joins TRBV7-9 and TRBJ1-4, with D uncertain. The sample was PBMCs. CDR3 DNA: TGTGCCAGCAGCTTACTCCAAAGCAATGAAAAACTGTTTTTT. It is translated as CASSLLQSNEKLFF.